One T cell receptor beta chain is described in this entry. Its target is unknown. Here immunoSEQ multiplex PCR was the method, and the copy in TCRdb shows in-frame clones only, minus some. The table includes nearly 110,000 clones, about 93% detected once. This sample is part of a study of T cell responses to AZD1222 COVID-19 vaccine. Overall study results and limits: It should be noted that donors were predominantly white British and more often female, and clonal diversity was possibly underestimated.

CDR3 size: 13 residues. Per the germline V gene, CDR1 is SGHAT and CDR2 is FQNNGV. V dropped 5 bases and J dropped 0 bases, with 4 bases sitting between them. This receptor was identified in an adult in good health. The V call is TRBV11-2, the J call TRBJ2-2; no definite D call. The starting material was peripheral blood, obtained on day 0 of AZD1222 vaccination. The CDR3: CASSPPNTGELFF. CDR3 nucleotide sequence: TGTGCCAGCAGCCCACCGAACACCGGGGAGCTGTTTTTT.